Below, 25 T cell receptor beta chains from the same sample are listed, as sequenced in a study of blood T cell repertoires in COVID-19. The protocol was immunoSEQ multiplex PCR, while the TCRdb copy is restricted to in-frame clones and leaves out a portion. The sample has a few hundred thousand clones, about 90% seen once. The sample comprised PBMCs or T cells enriched from blood (not recorded which). The source of these receptors is a woman aged 18 to 35 with acute COVID-19.

The rearrangement uses TRBV7-9 and TRBJ2-5, with 12 bases aligning to TRBD2. This CDR3 is 15 amino acids long. The V gene's germline CDR1 is SEHNR and CDR2 FQNEAQ (reference sequence). V lost 2 bases, J lost 4 bases, and 2 bases stayed unmatched. This CDR3 is CASSLQGLAGETQYF. The CDR3, as DNA: TGTGCCAGCAGCTTACAGGGACTAGCGGGAGAGACCCAGTACTTC.

This clone is a singleton in its sample. The chain uses TRBV3-1 (or the pseudogene TRBV3-2) and TRBJ1-5; 8 bases align to TRBD1. J gave up 7 bases and V 4 bases, and 3 bases lay outside the gene matches. CDR3 size: 13 residues. Germline CDR1 and CDR2: LGHDT and YNNKEL (reference sequence). CDR3 sequence: CASSRTGRQPQHF. CDR3 bases: TGTGCCAGCAGCCGGACAGGGCGCCAGCCCCAGCATTTT.

V usage is TRBV28 and J usage is TRBJ1-4, with D tentatively TRBD1 (6 bases). V shed 7 bases and J shed 4 bases, with 16 bases lying between them. Germline loops: CDR1 MDHEN, CDR2 SYDVKM. CDR3 size: 15 residues. The DNA for the CDR3 is TGTGCCAGCACCTCCCTGGGGGCTATTAATGAAAAACTGTTTTTT. Translation gives CASTSLGAINEKLFF.

In this sample, this clone turned up a few times. CDR3 sequence reads: CASRHPESNTEAFF. DNA for the CDR3: TGCGCCAGCAGGCATCCAGAATCGAACACTGAAGCTTTCTTT. The V call is TRBV5-1, the J call TRBJ1-1; no clear D. CDR3 length: 14 residues. The germline CDR1 and CDR2 sequences are SGHRS and YFSETQ. The ends were cut back, 5 bases at V and 1 base at J, with 12 bases in the middle.

The chain employs TRBV28 and TRBJ2-3; 11 bases fit TRBD2. The trim removed 5 bases at V and 4 bases at J, leaving 8 bases unmatched. This CDR3 region has 16 residues. Germline V gene lookup returns CDR1 MDHEN and CDR2 SYDVKM. The CDR3 nucleotides are TGTGCCAGCAGTACGCGACTAGCGGGACTAGCAGATACGCAGTATTTT. Its protein product is CASSTRLAGLADTQYF.

The chain has TRBV27 and TRBJ2-5, with 10 nucleotides matching TRBD2. The CDR3 runs to 17 residues. V lost 3 bases, J lost 4 bases, and 11 bases stayed unmatched. Germline-derived CDR1 and CDR2 are MNHEY and SMNVEV (reference sequence). The CDR3 loop is CASSFVAGGAGRETQYF. The CDR3 DNA reads as TGTGCCAGCAGTTTTGTAGCGGGAGGTGCGGGCAGAGAGACCCAGTACTTC.

This clone was observed a single time. The chain joins TRBV30 to TRBJ2-7, with D possibly being TRBD1 (5 bases). This CDR3 is built from 17 residues. Germline CDR1 GTSNPN, CDR2 SVGIG (reference sequence). Between the trimmed V and J ends, which lost 0 bases and 2 bases, there was a span of 20 bases. For the CDR3, the DNA is TGTGCCTGGAGTGTACGGTCAGGGTCCCGCTACCCCTACGAGCAGTACTTC. Translating it yields CAWSVRSGSRYPYEQYF.

This rearrangement joins TRBV27 to TRBJ1-5, with 9 bases identical to TRBD1. Trimming cost V 5 bases and J 0 bases; bases outside gene matches: 2. CDR3 length: 15 amino acids. The germline V gene has CDR1 MNHEY and CDR2 SMNVEV (reference sequence). CDR3 protein: CASSRTGASNQPQHF. CDR3 coding DNA: TGTGCCAGCAGTCGGACAGGGGCTAGCAATCAGCCCCAGCATTTT.

This rearrangement joins TRBV9 to TRBJ2-7; no clear D. The CDR3 contains 14 residues. V was pared by 3 bases and J by 5 bases, with 15 bases between. The germline V gene encodes CDR1 SGDLS and CDR2 YYNGEE. CDR3 nucleotides: TGTGCCAGCAGCGCCAATGGGCCATTCGACGAGCAGTACTTC. It specifies CASSANGPFDEQYF.

V is TRBV5-1 and J is TRBJ2-1; D remains unclear. The CDR3 sequence is 14 residues long. Germline CDR1 and CDR2: SGHRS and YFSETQ. V was clipped by 0 bases and J by 4 bases, with 8 bases between them. The CDR3 region is CASSLGRSYNEQFF. The CDR3 DNA reads TGCGCCAGCAGCTTGGGCAGGTCGTACAATGAGCAGTTCTTC. Full variable domain (outside the CDR3, taken from reference TRBV5-1 and TRBJ2-1): KAGVTQTPRYLIKTRGQQVTLSCSPISGHRSVSWYQQTPGQGLQFLFEYFSETQRNKGNFPGRFSGRQFSNSRSEMNVSTLELGDSALYLCASSLGRSYNEQFFGPGTRLTVL.

This chain links TRBV28 with TRBJ1-2, with unresolved D. The V end was cut by 6 bases, the J end by 5 bases, with 16 bases between. This CDR3 has 14 residues. Germline V gene lookup returns CDR1 MDHEN and CDR2 SYDVKM. CDR3 DNA sequence: TGTGCCAGCAGCCTTCGGAGAGGGCTTTATGGCTACACCTTC. Residues: CASSLRRGLYGYTF.

The V and J genes are TRBV24-1 and TRBJ2-7; 8 positions match TRBD2. CDR1 and CDR2 from the germline V gene are KGHDR and SFDVKD. Trimming took 6 bases from V and 0 from J; bases not matched to a gene: 6. CDR3 size: 15 residues. In nucleotides, the CDR3 is TGTGCCACCAGTCCCGGCGGGACTAGCTCCTACGAGCAGTACTTC. Its protein product is CATSPGGTSSYEQYF.

This chain joins TRBV12-3 or TRBV12-4 and TRBJ2-4, with D unresolved. With 6 bases removed from V and 10 bases from J, the gap between germline ends came to 16 bases. CDR3 length: 13 residues. CDR3 amino acids: CASSPAELTIQYF. As DNA, the CDR3 is TGTGCCAGCAGCCCGGCCGAACTGACAATTCAGTACTTC.

This rearrangement joins TRBV11-2 to TRBJ2-5; D not certain. The length of the CDR3 is 12 residues. Looked up from germline, CDR1 is SGHAT and CDR2 is FQNNGV. The V gene lost 7 bases and the J gene lost 3 bases, with 9 bases spanning the gap. The CDR3 reads CASKKTEETQYF. The CDR3 nucleotides are TGTGCCAGCAAGAAAACTGAAGAGACCCAGTACTTC.

The rearrangement uses TRBV7-6 and TRBJ2-1, with 8 bases aligning to TRBD2. Germline V gene sequence: CDR1 SGHVS, CDR2 FNYEAQ. CDR3 length: 17 residues. The junction had 13 bases not matched to a gene; V was cut back by 1 base and J by 8 bases. The CDR3 DNA sequence: TGTGCCAGCAGCTTAGATGAGGGTAGCGGGATTGATGATGAGCAGTTCTTC. It codes for CASSLDEGSGIDDEQFF.

The chain has TRBV5-1 and TRBJ2-4; D unclear. V lost 2 bases, J lost 0 bases, and 12 bases lay in between. Germline-derived CDR1 and CDR2 are SGHRS and YFSETQ. The CDR3 spans 16 residues. For the CDR3, the DNA is TGCGCCAGCAGCTTCGACGACTTAATAGCCAAAAACATTCAGTACTTC. The encoded protein is CASSFDDLIAKNIQYF.

The V and J genes are TRBV21-1 and TRBJ1-2; the D call of TRBD1 is as the table states it, not checked on the DNA. TRBV21-1 corresponds to a pseudogene. The CDR3 runs 15 residues. For the CDR3, the DNA is TGTGCCAGCAGCACCAAACAGGGTAGGGCTCGTGGCTACACCTTC. Translating it yields CASSTKQGRARGYTF.

V gene TRBV5-1 combines with J gene TRBJ2-7, with TRBD1 as a possible D gene (5 bases). This CDR3 region has 14 residues. The germline V and J ends were trimmed by 0 bases and 0 bases, with 7 bases remaining between them. CDR1 and CDR2 (germline): SGHRS, YFSETQ. In DNA, the CDR3 is TGCGCCAGCAGCTTGGAGGGGTTCTCCTACGAGCAGTACTTC. It translates to CASSLEGFSYEQYF.

V is TRBV7-3 and J is TRBJ2-1, with TRBD2 identical over 11 bases. The ends lost 5 bases at V and 6 bases at J; junction bases unmatched: 6. The CDR3 has 15 residues. CDR1 and CDR2 (germline): SGHTA, FQGTGA. The CDR3 protein is CASSPIAGGSNEQFF. The CDR3 DNA is TGTGCCAGCAGCCCGATAGCGGGAGGGAGCAATGAGCAGTTCTTC.

This clone was observed a handful of times. This chain uses TRBV5-1 with TRBJ1-2, with D tentatively TRBD1 (5 bases). The CDR3 has 18 amino acids. Deletions cut 2 bases from V and 2 bases from J, with 22 bases between. CDR1 and CDR2 (germline): SGHRS, YFSETQ. CDR3 residues: CASSLMWAGYMGNYGYTF. As DNA, the CDR3 is TGCGCCAGCAGCTTAATGTGGGCAGGGTACATGGGGAACTATGGCTACACCTTC.

The CDR3 reads CASSPRSWSTEAFF. CDR3 bases: TGCGCCAGCAGCCCTAGAAGTTGGTCCACTGAAGCTTTCTTT. This chain connects TRBV5-1 to TRBJ1-1; D remains ambiguous. Per germline, CDR1 SGHRS and CDR2 YFSETQ. V was pared by 4 bases and J by 4 bases, with 14 bases between. The CDR3 has 14 amino acids. The full variable domain, in which reference TRBV5-1 and TRBJ1-1 provide the parts outside the CDR3, is KAGVTQTPRYLIKTRGQQVTLSCSPISGHRSVSWYQQTPGQGLQFLFEYFSETQRNKGNFPGRFSGRQFSNSRSEMNVSTLELGDSALYLCASSPRSWSTEAFFGQGTRLTVV.

This clone was detected once. The rearrangement uses TRBV27 and TRBJ2-1; D gene unclear. The germline gives CDR1 MNHEY, CDR2 SMNVEV (reference sequence). V was cut by 4 bases and J by 5 bases, with 9 bases left in between. The CDR3 spans 13 residues. In DNA form, the CDR3 reads TGTGCCAGCAGTTATCTAGTTCACAATGAGCAGTTCTTC. This gives the protein CASSYLVHNEQFF.

This chain links TRBV24-1 with TRBJ1-2, with a possible D match to TRBD1 (6 bases). The germline gives CDR1 KGHDR, CDR2 SFDVKD. V was clipped by 4 bases and J by 4 bases, with 12 bases between them. This CDR3 spans 14 amino acids. CDR3 DNA: TGTGCCACCAGTGAGGGGGCCAAGGGCTATGGCTACACCTTC. This codes for CATSEGAKGYGYTF.

This clone was recorded a few times. The chain employs TRBV27 and TRBJ2-5; 8 bases align to TRBD1. The CDR3 consists of 17 residues. J was trimmed by 4 bases and V by 1 base; bases with no gene match: 11. CDR1 and CDR2 from the germline V gene are MNHEY and SMNVEV (reference sequence). CDR3 protein: CASSLYGRGRFLETQYF. CDR3 in DNA: TGTGCCAGCAGTTTATACGGCAGGGGGCGCTTCTTAGAGACCCAGTACTTC.

V usage is TRBV7-8 and J usage is TRBJ2-3; 11 nucleotides match TRBD2. With 5 bases clipped from V and 2 bases from J, the junction kept 9 bases outside the gene matches. The CDR3 has 17 amino acids. CDR1 SGHVS and CDR2 FQNEAQ come from the germline V gene. The CDR3 sequence: CASSLRVAGGPTDTQYF. The CDR3 DNA reads as TGTGCCAGCAGCCTCCGGGTAGCGGGAGGGCCCACAGATACGCAGTATTTT.